This TCR beta chain appears in the sequencing data of a study of T cell responses to AZD1222 COVID-19 vaccine. Regarding the study as a whole: All repertoire sampling was performed exclusively after the peak T cell response.

Method: immunoSEQ multiplex PCR; TCRdb's copy keeps in-frame clones and lacks some. Of nearly 110,000 clones listed, roughly 90% are singletons. This clone was recorded a few times. The antigen is not known. The sample consisted of peripheral blood, taken on day 0 of AZD1222 vaccination. This clonotype was obtained from an adult in good health.

The CDR3 spells CASREVGSSYEQYF. Here the CDR3 DNA reads TGCGCCAGCAGAGAGGTGGGAAGCTCCTACGAGCAGTACTTC. This chain links TRBV10-2 with TRBJ2-7; D gene ambiguous. CDR1 WSHSY and CDR2 SAAADI come from the germline V gene. The CDR3 is made up of 14 amino acids. V lost 6 bases and J 0 bases, leaving 12 bases between the germline ends.